Listed below are T cell receptor beta chains from one sample, sequenced in a study of T cell responses to AZD1222 COVID-19 vaccine. The repertoire was sequenced with immunoSEQ multiplex PCR; TCRdb's copy has only in-frame clones and lacks some. This table has more than 65,000 clones, around four fifths appearing once. Sample: peripheral blood, taken 28 days after the second AZD1222 dose. The source is an adult who received the AZD1222 COVID-19 vaccine. The CDR3 runs from the conserved cysteine through the conserved F or W. D genes are given only for firm matches. Only part of the rows carry a size: once, few, many, or a class if the clone is expanded.

cdr3_aa: CASSEDAHTHNYGYTF; cdr3_nt: TGTGCCAGCAGTGAAGACGCACACACCCATAACTATGGCTACACCTTC; v_call: TRBV2; clone_size: NA; j_call: TRBJ1-2; d_call: NA
cdr3_aa: CASSLRDRHNEQFF; cdr3_nt: TGCGCCAGCAGTTTACGGGACAGGCACAATGAGCAGTTCTTC; v_call: TRBV23-1; clone_size: NA; j_call: TRBJ2-1; d_call: TRBD1
cdr3_aa: CASKPGRIYGYTF; cdr3_nt: TGTGCCAGCAAACCAGGGCGGATCTATGGCTACACCTTC; v_call: TRBV2; clone_size: NA; j_call: TRBJ1-2; d_call: NA
cdr3_aa: CASSWRDSTDTQYF; cdr3_nt: TGTGCCAGCAGCTGGCGGGACTCAACAGATACGCAGTATTTT; v_call: TRBV7-2; clone_size: NA; j_call: TRBJ2-3; d_call: NA
cdr3_aa: CASTLGLAGRRQYF; cdr3_nt: TGCGCCAGCACCCTGGGACTAGCGGGACGTCGGCAGTACTTC; v_call: TRBV5-1; clone_size: NA; j_call: TRBJ2-7; d_call: TRBD2
cdr3_aa: CASSPPGQGGDTQYF; cdr3_nt: TGTGCCAGCAGCCCACCGGGACAGGGAGGAGATACGCAGTATTTT; v_call: TRBV5-6; clone_size: NA; j_call: TRBJ2-3; d_call: TRBD1
cdr3_aa: CASSLSGRGTEAFF; cdr3_nt: TGCGCCAGCAGCTTGTCGGGGAGAGGGACTGAAGCTTTCTTT; v_call: TRBV5-1; clone_size: NA; j_call: TRBJ1-1; d_call: NA
cdr3_aa: CASSQGPGQGAEKLFF; cdr3_nt: TGTGCCAGCAGCCAAGGTCCAGGACAGGGTGCTGAAAAACTGTTTTTT; v_call: TRBV3-1/TRBV3-2; clone_size: few; j_call: TRBJ1-4; d_call: TRBD1
cdr3_aa: CASSRTVAPGELFF; cdr3_nt: TGTGCCAGCAGCCGGACAGTAGCCCCCGGGGAGCTGTTTTTT; v_call: TRBV5-4; clone_size: NA; j_call: TRBJ2-2; d_call: NA
cdr3_aa: CASSPFLTRTDTQYF; cdr3_nt: TGTGCCAGCAGCCCTTTCTTAACCCGCACAGATACGCAGTATTTT; v_call: TRBV3-1/TRBV3-2; clone_size: NA; j_call: TRBJ2-3; d_call: NA
cdr3_aa: CAIRTGQTSTDTQYF; cdr3_nt: TGTGCCATCAGAACGGGACAGACCAGCACAGATACGCAGTATTTT; v_call: TRBV10-3; clone_size: NA; j_call: TRBJ2-3; d_call: TRBD1
cdr3_aa: CASSRTLAGDGGGELFF; cdr3_nt: TGTGCCAGCAGCCGGACCCTGGCGGGAGATGGTGGCGGGGAGCTGTTTTTT; v_call: TRBV14; clone_size: NA; j_call: TRBJ2-2; d_call: TRBD2
cdr3_aa: CASSSPRGSVAHF; cdr3_nt: TGTGCCAGCAGTTCCCCCAGGGGTAGTGTGGCCCATTTC; v_call: TRBV6-6; clone_size: once; j_call: TRBJ1-2; d_call: NA
cdr3_aa: CASSLIPIADSVAKNIQYF; cdr3_nt: TGCGCCAGCAGCTTGATTCCTATAGCAGATTCAGTAGCCAAAAACATTCAGTACTTC; v_call: TRBV5-1; clone_size: NA; j_call: TRBJ2-4; d_call: NA
cdr3_aa: CASSSISGRGFQETQYF; cdr3_nt: TGTGCCAGCAGCTCCATTAGCGGGAGGGGGTTCCAAGAGACCCAGTACTTC; v_call: TRBV7-9; clone_size: NA; j_call: TRBJ2-5; d_call: TRBD2
cdr3_aa: CASSQGVGELFF; cdr3_nt: TGTGCCAGCAGCCAAGGGGTCGGGGAGCTGTTTTTT; v_call: TRBV4-2; clone_size: NA; j_call: TRBJ2-2; d_call: NA
cdr3_aa: CASSPDLRANEKLFF; cdr3_nt: TGTGCCAGCAGCCCGGACCTGAGGGCTAATGAAAAACTGTTTTTT; v_call: TRBV6-2/TRBV6-3; clone_size: NA; j_call: TRBJ1-4; d_call: NA
cdr3_aa: CASSFGTSGSATQYF; cdr3_nt: TGTGCCAGCAGCTTTGGGACTAGCGGGAGTGCTACGCAGTATTTT; v_call: TRBV7-6; clone_size: NA; j_call: TRBJ2-3; d_call: TRBD2
cdr3_aa: CASSQDSTSGRSEFF; cdr3_nt: TGTGCCAGCAGCCAAGATTCTACTAGCGGGAGATCCGAGTTCTTC; v_call: TRBV3-1/TRBV3-2; clone_size: NA; j_call: TRBJ2-1; d_call: TRBD2
cdr3_aa: CASRTRVGGLETQYF; cdr3_nt: TGTGCCAGCAGAACCAGGGTGGGAGGGTTGGAGACCCAGTACTTC; v_call: TRBV27; clone_size: NA; j_call: TRBJ2-5; d_call: TRBD2
cdr3_aa: CASSLWGQGSNEKLFF; cdr3_nt: TGTGCCAGCAGTTTATGGGGTCAGGGGAGTAATGAAAAACTGTTTTTT; v_call: TRBV28; clone_size: NA; j_call: TRBJ1-4; d_call: NA
cdr3_aa: CSASPSLGRGSDTQYF; cdr3_nt: TGCAGTGCTAGTCCCTCTCTGGGACGAGGGTCCGATACGCAGTATTTT; v_call: TRBV20-1; clone_size: NA; j_call: TRBJ2-3; d_call: NA
cdr3_aa: CASSLGDWGYTF; cdr3_nt: TGTGCCAGTAGTCTAGGGGATTGGGGCTACACCTTC; v_call: TRBV19; clone_size: NA; j_call: TRBJ1-2; d_call: NA
cdr3_aa: CASSQDDRGADTQYF; cdr3_nt: TGTGCCAGCAGCCAAGATGACAGGGGTGCAGATACGCAGTATTTT; v_call: TRBV3-1/TRBV3-2; clone_size: once; j_call: TRBJ2-3; d_call: TRBD1
cdr3_aa: CASSPGLAGGYEQYF; cdr3_nt: TGTGCCAGCAGCCCGGGACTAGCGGGAGGTTACGAGCAGTACTTC; v_call: TRBV5-4; clone_size: once; j_call: TRBJ2-7; d_call: TRBD2
cdr3_aa: CASSQKGTEAFF; cdr3_nt: TGTGCCAGCAGCCAAAAAGGGACTGAAGCTTTCTTT; v_call: TRBV14; clone_size: once; j_call: TRBJ1-1; d_call: NA
cdr3_aa: CASSPLDRAGNTIYF; cdr3_nt: TGTGCCAGCAGCCCTCTCGATAGAGCTGGAAACACCATATATTTT; v_call: TRBV9; clone_size: once; j_call: TRBJ1-3; d_call: NA
cdr3_aa: CARDRAFSSGNTIYF; cdr3_nt: TGCGCCAGGGACAGGGCCTTCAGCTCTGGAAACACCATATATTTT; v_call: TRBV10-2; clone_size: NA; j_call: TRBJ1-3; d_call: TRBD1
cdr3_aa: CASSIRTAYNSPLHF; cdr3_nt: TGTGCCAGTAGTATTCGGACCGCCTATAATTCACCCCTCCACTTT; v_call: TRBV19; clone_size: NA; j_call: TRBJ1-6; d_call: NA
cdr3_aa: CASGGGNGEQFF; cdr3_nt: TGCGCCAGCGGGGGCGGGAATGGTGAGCAGTTCTTC; v_call: TRBV5-1; clone_size: NA; j_call: TRBJ2-1; d_call: NA
cdr3_aa: CASRRQGIAGNTIYF; cdr3_nt: TGTGCCAGCAGAAGACAGGGAATTGCTGGAAACACCATATATTTT; v_call: TRBV6-5; clone_size: NA; j_call: TRBJ1-3; d_call: TRBD1
cdr3_aa: CASSEPKMNTEAFF; cdr3_nt: TGTGCCAGCAGTGAACCTAAAATGAACACTGAAGCTTTCTTT; v_call: TRBV2; clone_size: NA; j_call: TRBJ1-1; d_call: NA
cdr3_aa: CASSRGTSLEGYTF; cdr3_nt: TGTGCCAGCAGCCGGGGGACATCTCTGGAAGGCTACACCTTC; v_call: TRBV6-2/TRBV6-3; clone_size: once; j_call: TRBJ1-2; d_call: NA
cdr3_aa: CASRVDTEAFF; cdr3_nt: TGCGCCAGCAGGGTAGACACTGAAGCTTTCTTT; v_call: TRBV10-2; clone_size: NA; j_call: TRBJ1-1; d_call: NA
cdr3_aa: CASSSVSGDEQFF; cdr3_nt: TGTGCCAGCAGTTCAGTTTCAGGAGATGAGCAGTTCTTC; v_call: TRBV6-5; clone_size: NA; j_call: TRBJ2-1; d_call: NA
cdr3_aa: CASSKEKGTGGFYGYTF; cdr3_nt: TGTGCCAGCAGCAAAGAGAAGGGGACAGGGGGTTTCTATGGCTACACCTTC; v_call: TRBV21-1; clone_size: once; j_call: TRBJ1-2; d_call: NA
cdr3_aa: CASSKEKFGGATGNYGYTF; cdr3_nt: TGTGCCAGCAGCAAAGAGAAATTCGGCGGGGCCACGGGAAACTATGGCTACACCTTC; v_call: TRBV21-1; clone_size: NA; j_call: TRBJ1-2; d_call: NA
cdr3_aa: CSGGQGAYNEQFF; cdr3_nt: TGCAGCGGGGGACAGGGTGCCTACAATGAGCAGTTCTTC; v_call: TRBV29-1; clone_size: few; j_call: TRBJ2-1; d_call: TRBD1
cdr3_aa: CASSRQAQETQYF; cdr3_nt: TGCGCCAGCAGTCGACAGGCCCAAGAGACCCAGTACTTC; v_call: TRBV10-1; clone_size: NA; j_call: TRBJ2-5; d_call: NA